The next 5 T cell receptor beta chains were all read from a single sample in a study of vaccination and CD4 T cells after COVID-19. Stated treatment: approximately 11-day PBMC culture with coronavirus spike peptide pools or control peptides (ViraFEST assay). These receptors' antigens are unknown. Cultured CD4+ T-cell DNA underwent Oncomine TCR Beta short-read sequencing. TCRdb analysed the PCR reads with MiXCR anew, one entry per CDR3 protein. Among 27,000 or so distinct CDR3 sequences listed, about 52% were seen once. Material: CD4+ T cells from blood, cultured in vitro. The receptors originated from a human donor who had recovered from COVID-19.

The J gene is TRBJ2-7, the V gene TRBV28; maybe TRBD2 (6 bases). V dropped 3 bases and J dropped 3 bases, with 15 bases sitting between them. The CDR3 has 15 amino acids. Germline loops: CDR1 MDHEN, CDR2 SYDVKM. The CDR3 loop reads CASSFIGSSDYEQYF. CDR3 coding DNA: TGTGCCAGCAGTTTCATCGGGAGCTCGGACTACGAGCAGTACTTC.

This sequence joins TRBV29-1 and TRBJ1-1; the D is unclear. V lost 7 bases to trimming and J lost 2 bases, with 8 bases between them. This CDR3 is 11 amino acids long. CDR1 and CDR2 from the germline V gene are SQVTM and ANQGSEA. This chain's CDR3 is CSARQNTEAFF. In nucleotides, the CDR3 is TGCAGCGCAAGACAAAACACTGAAGCTTTCTTT.

This chain links TRBV4-2 with TRBJ1-5; D may be TRBD1 (5 bases). Per germline, CDR1 LGHNA and CDR2 YNFKEQ. The CDR3 loop spans 13 amino acids. Trimming cost V 3 bases and J 5 bases, with 8 bases left between them. The CDR3, as DNA: TGTGCCAGCAGCCAGGGGGGGGATCAGCCCCAGCATTTT. Protein: CASSQGGDQPQHF.

The J gene is TRBJ2-5, the V gene TRBV12-3 or TRBV12-4; tentatively, D is TRBD1 (6 bases). The CDR3 runs to 12 residues. Trimming took 3 bases from V and 12 from J, leaving 14 bases between them. This chain's CDR3 is CASSLAPGQEYF. The DNA for the CDR3 is TGTGCCAGCAGTTTGGCCCCGGGACAAGAGTACTTC.

This chain connects TRBV7-3 to TRBJ2-5; weak D call: TRBD2 (7 bases). V lost 3 bases to trimming and J lost 5 bases, with 16 bases between them. This CDR3 is built from 15 residues. CDR1 SGHTA and CDR2 FQGTGA come from the germline V gene. The CDR3 loop reads CASSFGGAQGETQYF. CDR3 nucleotides: TGTGCCAGCAGCTTTGGGGGGGCCCAGGGGGAGACCCAGTACTTC.